The present T cell receptor (beta chain) was sequenced within a study of beta chain features in type 1 diabetes. As regards this clone: No antigen is known for it.

Purity of each sorted population was above 98%. Reverse transcribing all isolated RNA meant expressed TCRB transcripts were sequenced. Sequencing was performed with immunoSEQ multiplex PCR; in TCRdb, only in-frame clones are kept and a portion is missing. The sample has hundreds of thousands of clones; under 20% are singletons. Broader study findings: TCRB CDR3s from Type 1 diabetes patients were moderately but significantly shorter in all four CD4+ subsets. Still unanswered here is whether HLA type influences TCRB rearrangement.

Sample: naive CD4+ T cells from blood. The TCR was taken from a young woman in good health.

CDR3: CASSLRLAGQNEQFF. CDR3 nucleotide sequence: TGTGCCAGCAGCCTAAGACTAGCGGGACAGAATGAGCAGTTCTTC. The chain combines TRBV7-2 with TRBJ2-1, with 11 positions matching TRBD2. The CDR3 is made up of 15 amino acids. The V segment lost 5 bases and the J segment 7 bases; nucleotides outside the gene matches: 7. Germline V gene sequence: CDR1 SGHTA, CDR2 FQGNSA. Supplemented by reference TRBV7-2 and TRBJ2-1, the full variable domain reads GAGVSQSPSNKVTEKGKDVELRCDPISGHTALYWYRQSLGQGLEFLIYFQGNSAPDKSGLPSDRFSAERTGGSVSTLTIQRTQQEDSAVYLCASSLRLAGQNEQFFGPGTRLTVL.